The sequence of this T cell receptor beta chain was determined in a study of T cell changes during pregnancy in multiple sclerosis (dated by TCRdb to the late 2010s). For the wider study: The study examined how the T cell repertoire changed over the course of pregnancy in women with multiple sclerosis.

In regard to this clone: Which antigen it targets is not known. Per-base quality was not reported, and no clone a single base away is much larger than it.

In the germline V gene (reference sequence), CDR1 corresponds to LNHDA and CDR2 to SQIVND. Compared with germline, V lacks 5 bases and J lacks 5 bases; bases without a gene match: 11. Inclusive of the bounding cysteine and phenylalanine, the CDR3 is 16 residues long. Only the CDR3 region is kept as DNA, spanning 48 bases read in frame from base 1. Library preparation employed the immunoSEQ multiplex PCR assay. In its TCRdb copy, this immuneACCESS table keeps in-frame sequences only and misses some clones. Where compared with another copy, unresolved V genes explain less than half of these, and the others have no known cause. This sample gives 45,000 to 50,000 clones in total; more than 85% of them show up just once. The top ten hold 2% to 2.5% of the sample.

The material was peripheral blood, obtained in the third trimester of pregnancy. The receptor was derived from a female donor with multiple sclerosis, enrolled in a pregnancy study. In this chain, TRBV19 is recombined with TRBJ2-1; 8 of the junction bases match TRBD1. The DNA is as follows: TGTGCCAGTAGTTCACTACAGGGGGTTGTTCACAATGAGCAGTTCTTC. This encodes CASSSLQGVVHNEQFF.